These 12 T cell receptor beta chains were sequenced from one sample in a study of blood T cells in healthy people across ages. Using a J-beta primer mix together with a sample-barcoded 5' primer, a second PCR was run for roughly 6 to 11 cycles. TCRdb used MiXCR to reprocess the 5' RACE reads, holding one entry per CDR3 protein. The table lists roughly 1.5 million distinct CDR3 sequences, under 55% of them singletons. Material: blood. These receptor sequences come from a woman under 30 in good health.

The CDR3 loop reads CASSVTSGASFYEQFF. The CDR3, as DNA: TGTGCCAGCAGCGTGACTAGCGGGGCCTCATTCTACGAGCAGTTCTTC. The chain links TRBV2 to TRBJ2-1, with TRBD2 identical over 11 bases. The ends lost 6 bases at V and 10 bases at J; junction bases unmatched: 14. Germline V gene data show CDR1 as SNHLY and CDR2 as FYNNEI. The CDR3 consists of 16 residues.

V and J are TRBV5-6 and TRBJ2-3, with 12 positions matching TRBD2. V shed 4 bases and J 1 base; nucleotides not matched to a gene: 10. Germline-derived CDR1 and CDR2 are SGHDT and YYEEEE. This CDR3 contains 18 residues. The CDR3 DNA is TGTGCCAGCAGCCCCACTAGCGGGGGGCCGCCCGGCACAGATACGCAGTATTTT. Protein sequence: CASSPTSGGPPGTDTQYF.

Regarding this clonotype: One base away lies a much larger clone, so this may be a sequencing read error. This chain uses TRBV20-1 with TRBJ1-5, with TRBD1 identical over 9 bases. The CDR3 loop spans 14 amino acids. The germline gives CDR1 DFQATT, CDR2 SNEGSKA (reference sequence). The CDR3 region has the DNA TGCAGTGCTCGGGACAGGGTTGGCAATCAGCCCCAGAATTTT. It is translated as CSARDRVGNQPQNF.

V is TRBV5-1 and J is TRBJ2-3; TRBD2 matches at 8 bases. The junction had 9 bases not matched to a gene; V was cut back by 6 bases and J by 6 bases. The CDR3 totals 14 residues. Germline values: CDR1 SGHRS, CDR2 YFSETQ. CDR3 coding DNA: TGCGCCAGCACGAAGGAGCGGGAGTTCGATACGCAGTATTTT. It yields the protein CASTKEREFDTQYF.

The chain uses TRBV11-2 and TRBJ2-3, with D perhaps assigned TRBD1 or TRBD2 (7 bases each). Germline CDR1 reads SGHAT; CDR2 reads FQNNGV. This CDR3 region has 13 residues. V lost 5 bases, J lost 8 bases, and 14 bases lay in between. The CDR3 coding sequence is TGTGCCAGCAGCCCAGGGGGACTACCTACGCAGTATTTT. It translates to CASSPGGLPTQYF.

The chain combines TRBV4-3 with TRBJ1-4; 7 nucleotides align to TRBD1. The CDR3 sequence is 16 residues long. The J segment lost 4 bases and the V segment lost 1 base, leaving 6 bases of the junction unmatched. Germline-derived CDR1 and CDR2 are LGHNA and YSLEER. CDR3 bases: TGCGCCAGCAGCCAAGTGGGAGGACAGGATAATGAAAAACTGTTTTTT. Translating it yields CASSQVGGQDNEKLFF.

This clonotype was picked up a small number of times. The rearrangement links TRBV4-3 to TRBJ2-1, with D perhaps TRBD2 (5 bases). The V gene lost 1 base and the J gene lost 7 bases, with 11 bases spanning the gap. The CDR3 loop spans 14 amino acids. Germline-derived CDR1 and CDR2 are LGHNA and YSLEER. CDR3 DNA: TGCGCCAGCAGCCAAGTTGGACTCTTAAATGAGCAGTTCTTC. This gives the protein CASSQVGLLNEQFF.

The CDR3 spells CASSQARSSYGYTF. The CDR3 nucleotides read TGTGCCAGCAGCCAAGCCCGGAGTAGCTATGGCTACACCTTC. The rearrangement joins TRBV3-1 to TRBJ1-2; the D is unclear. CDR3 length equals 14 residues. Germline values: CDR1 LGHDT, CDR2 YNNKEL (reference sequence). The V end was cut by 1 base, the J end by 4 bases, with 10 bases between.

The chain combines TRBV6-6 with TRBJ1-2; D is unresolved. This CDR3 region has 13 residues. Between the trimmed V and J ends, which lost 8 bases and 4 bases, there was a span of 14 bases. Germline V gives CDR1 MNHNY, CDR2 SVGAGI (reference sequence). Here the CDR3 reads CASEGGTLYGYTF. CDR3 bases: TGTGCCAGCGAGGGCGGAACCCTCTATGGCTACACCTTC.

On this clonotype: At one end the junction does not follow the germline gene, possibly because of a read error. This rearrangement joins TRBV4-1 to TRBJ2-1, with 7 bases fitting TRBD1. The germline CDR1 and CDR2 sequences are MGHRA and YSYEKL. The CDR3 covers 16 residues. The DNA for the CDR3 is TGCACCAGCAGCCAACGCGAGACAGGGATCTACAATGAGCAGTTCTTC. Translating it yields CTSSQRETGIYNEQFF.

Comments on this clonotype: A read error may produce the germline difference seen at one junction end. The rearrangement uses TRBV6-5 and TRBJ1-6, with D possibly being TRBD1 (6 bases). Germline assignment: CDR1 MNHEY and CDR2 SVGAGI. The CDR3 length is 14 residues. This chain's CDR3 is CASRQGQGGSPPHF. As DNA, the CDR3 is TGTGCCAGCAGACAGGGTCAAGGGGGGTCACCCCCCCACTTT.

This sequence joins TRBV10-3 and TRBJ2-1; TRBD2 matches 10 bases. After removal of 0 bases from V and 2 bases from J, the junction contained 4 bases not matched to a gene. From germline, CDR1 is ENHRY and CDR2 SYGVKD. CDR3 length equals 17 residues. DNA for the CDR3: TGTGCCATCAGTGAGTCTAGCGGGAGGCCCCCCTACAATGAGCAGTTCTTC. Translated, it gives CAISESSGRPPYNEQFF.